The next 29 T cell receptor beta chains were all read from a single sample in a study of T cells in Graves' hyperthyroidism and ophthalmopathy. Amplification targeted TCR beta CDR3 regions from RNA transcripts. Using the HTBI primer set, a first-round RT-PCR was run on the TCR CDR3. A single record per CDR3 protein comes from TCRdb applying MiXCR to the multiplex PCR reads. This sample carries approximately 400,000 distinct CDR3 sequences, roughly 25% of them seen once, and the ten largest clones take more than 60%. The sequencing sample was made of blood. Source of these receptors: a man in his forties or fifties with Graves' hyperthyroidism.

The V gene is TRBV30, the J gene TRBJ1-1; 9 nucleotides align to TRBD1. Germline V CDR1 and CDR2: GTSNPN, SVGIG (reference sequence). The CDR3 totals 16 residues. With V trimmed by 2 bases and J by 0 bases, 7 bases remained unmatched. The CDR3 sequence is CAWSQQGAIMNTEAFF. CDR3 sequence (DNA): TGTGCCTGGAGTCAACAGGGGGCCATCATGAACACTGAAGCTTTCTTT.

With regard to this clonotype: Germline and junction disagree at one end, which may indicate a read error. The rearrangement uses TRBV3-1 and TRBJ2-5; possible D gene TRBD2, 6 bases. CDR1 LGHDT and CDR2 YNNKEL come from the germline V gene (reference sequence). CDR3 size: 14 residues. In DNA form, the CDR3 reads TGTGGCAGCAGCCAAGGACGGGGGCAAGAGACCCAGTACTTC. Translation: CGSSQGRGQETQYF.

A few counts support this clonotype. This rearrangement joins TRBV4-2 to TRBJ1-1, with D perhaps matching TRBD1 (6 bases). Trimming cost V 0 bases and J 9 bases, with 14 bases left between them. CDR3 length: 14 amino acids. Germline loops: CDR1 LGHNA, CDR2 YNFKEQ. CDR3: CASSQETGGRKAFF. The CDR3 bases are TGTGCCAGCAGCCAAGAAACCGGGGGGCGGAAAGCTTTCTTT.

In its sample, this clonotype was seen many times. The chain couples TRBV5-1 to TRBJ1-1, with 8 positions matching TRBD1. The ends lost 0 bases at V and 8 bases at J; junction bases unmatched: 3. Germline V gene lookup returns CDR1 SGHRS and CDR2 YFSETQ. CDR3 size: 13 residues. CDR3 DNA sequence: TGCGCCAGCAGCTTGGCTCGGGACAGGGAAGCTTTCTTT. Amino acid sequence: CASSLARDREAFF.

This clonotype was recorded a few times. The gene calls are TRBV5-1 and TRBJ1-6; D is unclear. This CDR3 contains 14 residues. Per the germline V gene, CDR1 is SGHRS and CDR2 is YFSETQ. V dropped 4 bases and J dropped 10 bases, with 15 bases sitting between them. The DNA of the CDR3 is TGCGCCAGCAGCCATTTGGGGTCGGGATCACCCCTCCACTTT. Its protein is CASSHLGSGSPLHF.

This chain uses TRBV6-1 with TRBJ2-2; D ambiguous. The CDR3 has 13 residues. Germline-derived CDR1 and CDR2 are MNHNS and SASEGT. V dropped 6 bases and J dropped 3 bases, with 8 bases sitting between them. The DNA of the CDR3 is TGTGCCAGCAGCACCTGGGACACCGGGGAGCTGTTTTTT. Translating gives CASSTWDTGELFF.

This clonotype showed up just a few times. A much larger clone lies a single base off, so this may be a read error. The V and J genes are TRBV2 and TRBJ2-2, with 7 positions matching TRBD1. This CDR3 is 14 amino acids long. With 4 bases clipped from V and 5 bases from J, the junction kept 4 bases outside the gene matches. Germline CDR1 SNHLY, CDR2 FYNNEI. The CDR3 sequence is CASSVTGETGELFF. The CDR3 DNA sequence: TGTGCCAGCAGTGTCACAGGGGAGACCGGGGAGCTGTTTTTT.

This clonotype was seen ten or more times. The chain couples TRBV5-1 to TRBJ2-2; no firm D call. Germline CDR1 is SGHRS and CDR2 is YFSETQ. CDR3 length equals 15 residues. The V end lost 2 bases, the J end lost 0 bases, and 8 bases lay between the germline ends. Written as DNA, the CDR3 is TGCGCCAGCAGCTTCACAGTGGCGAACACCGGGGAGCTGTTTTTT. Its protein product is CASSFTVANTGELFF. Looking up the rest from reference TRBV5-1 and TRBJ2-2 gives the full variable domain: KAGVTQTPRYLIKTRGQQVTLSCSPISGHRSVSWYQQTPGQGLQFLFEYFSETQRNKGNFPGRFSGRQFSNSRSEMNVSTLELGDSALYLCASSFTVANTGELFFGEGSRLTVL.

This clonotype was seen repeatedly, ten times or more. The CDR3 nucleotides read TGTGCCAGCACCGGGGACGGAAGCACAGATACGCAGTATTTT. Its translation: CASTGDGSTDTQYF. This chain connects TRBV12-3 or TRBV12-4 to TRBJ2-3; the D gene could be TRBD1 or TRBD2 (5 bases each). V lost 7 bases and J 0 bases, leaving 11 bases between the germline ends. The CDR3 consists of 14 residues.

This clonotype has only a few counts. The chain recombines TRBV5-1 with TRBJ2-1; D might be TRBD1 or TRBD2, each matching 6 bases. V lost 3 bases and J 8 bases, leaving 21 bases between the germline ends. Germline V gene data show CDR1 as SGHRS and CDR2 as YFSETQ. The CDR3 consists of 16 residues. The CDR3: CASSSPLAKGGDEQFF. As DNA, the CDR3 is TGCGCCAGCAGCTCCCCCCTAGCGAAGGGGGGCGATGAGCAGTTCTTC.

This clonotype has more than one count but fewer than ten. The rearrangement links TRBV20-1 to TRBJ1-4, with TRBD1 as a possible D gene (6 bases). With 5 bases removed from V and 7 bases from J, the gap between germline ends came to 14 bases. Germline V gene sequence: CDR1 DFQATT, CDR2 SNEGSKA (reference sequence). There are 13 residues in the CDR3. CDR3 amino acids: CSARLGAGEKLFF. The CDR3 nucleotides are TGCAGTGCTCGCTTGGGGGCTGGTGAAAAACTGTTTTTT.

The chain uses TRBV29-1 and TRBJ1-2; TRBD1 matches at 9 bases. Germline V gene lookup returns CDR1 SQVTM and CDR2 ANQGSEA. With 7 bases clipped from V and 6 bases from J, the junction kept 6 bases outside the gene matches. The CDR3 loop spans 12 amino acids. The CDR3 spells CSAWGTGHGYTF. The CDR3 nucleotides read TGCAGCGCCTGGGGGACAGGGCATGGCTACACCTTC.

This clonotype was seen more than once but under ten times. The DNA of the CDR3 is TGCAGTGCTATAGGGACTCAGGCCTACGAGCAGTACTTC. Its translation is CSAIGTQAYEQYF. V and J are TRBV20-1 and TRBJ2-7; TRBD2 might be the D (6 bases). V was shortened by 4 bases and J by 2 bases, with 12 bases between the two germline ends. Looked up from germline, CDR1 is DFQATT and CDR2 is SNEGSKA (reference sequence). The CDR3 is made up of 13 amino acids.

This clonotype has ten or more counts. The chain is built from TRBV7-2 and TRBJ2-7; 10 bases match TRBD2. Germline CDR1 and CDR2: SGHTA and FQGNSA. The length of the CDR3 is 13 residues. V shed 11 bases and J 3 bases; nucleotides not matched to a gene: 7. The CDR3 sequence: CACTPSGGYEQYF. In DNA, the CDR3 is TGTGCCTGCACCCCTAGCGGGGGCTACGAGCAGTACTTC.

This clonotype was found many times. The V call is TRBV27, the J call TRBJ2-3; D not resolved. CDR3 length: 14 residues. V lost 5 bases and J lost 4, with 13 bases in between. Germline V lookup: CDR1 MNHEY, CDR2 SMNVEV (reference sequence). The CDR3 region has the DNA TGTGCCAGCAGTCCTCCACGGTTTGCAGATACGCAGTATTTT. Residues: CASSPPRFADTQYF.

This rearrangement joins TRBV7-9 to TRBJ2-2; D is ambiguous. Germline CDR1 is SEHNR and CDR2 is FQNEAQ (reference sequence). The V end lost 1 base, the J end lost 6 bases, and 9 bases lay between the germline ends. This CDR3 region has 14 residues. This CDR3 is CASSLVSGPGELFF. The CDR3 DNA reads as TGTGCCAGCAGCTTAGTTTCCGGTCCCGGGGAGCTGTTTTTT.

The CDR3 spells CSVETRGATNEKLFF. The DNA for the CDR3 is TGCAGCGTTGAGACCAGGGGGGCAACTAATGAAAAACTGTTTTTT. The rearrangement uses TRBV29-1 and TRBJ1-4, with 7 positions matching TRBD1. The length of the CDR3 is 15 residues. Germline CDR1 is SQVTM and CDR2 is ANQGSEA. Trimming cost V 3 bases and J 0 bases; bases outside gene matches: 4.

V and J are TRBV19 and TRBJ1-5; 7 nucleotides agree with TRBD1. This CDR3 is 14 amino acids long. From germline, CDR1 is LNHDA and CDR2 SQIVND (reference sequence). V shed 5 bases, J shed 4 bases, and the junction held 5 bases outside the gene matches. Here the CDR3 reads CASSPRQGNQPQHF. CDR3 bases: TGTGCCAGTAGTCCACGACAGGGAAATCAGCCCCAGCATTTT.

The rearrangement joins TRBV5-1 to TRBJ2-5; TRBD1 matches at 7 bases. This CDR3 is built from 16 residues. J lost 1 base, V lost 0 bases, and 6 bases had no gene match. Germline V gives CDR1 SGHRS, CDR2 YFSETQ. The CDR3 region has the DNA TGCGCCAGCAGCTTGGAGGACAGGAGAATCCAAGAGACCCAGTACTTC. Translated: CASSLEDRRIQETQYF.

The CDR3 loop is CSALNRGRVGAGELFF. CDR3 coding DNA: TGCAGTGCCCTCAATCGAGGGAGGGTAGGGGCCGGGGAGCTGTTTTTT. V is TRBV20-1 and J is TRBJ2-2; 7 bases agree with TRBD2. Looked up from germline, CDR1 is DFQATT and CDR2 is SNEGSKA (reference sequence). This CDR3 has 16 residues. Trimming removed 6 bases from V and 6 bases from J; junction bases left unmatched: 16.

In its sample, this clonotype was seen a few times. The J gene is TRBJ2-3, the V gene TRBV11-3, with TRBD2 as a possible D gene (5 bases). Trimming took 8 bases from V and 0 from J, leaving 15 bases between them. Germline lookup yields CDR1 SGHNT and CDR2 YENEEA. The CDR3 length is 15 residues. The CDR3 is CASGLWETSTDTQYF. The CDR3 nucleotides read TGTGCCAGCGGACTCTGGGAGACCAGCACAGATACGCAGTATTTT.

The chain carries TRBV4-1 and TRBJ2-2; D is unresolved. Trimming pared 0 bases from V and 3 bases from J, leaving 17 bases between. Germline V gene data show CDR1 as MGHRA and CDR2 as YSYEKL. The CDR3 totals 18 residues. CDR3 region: CASSQDLFRSHYTGELFF. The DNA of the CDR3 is TGCGCCAGCAGCCAAGATTTATTCCGATCTCATTACACCGGGGAGCTGTTTTTT.

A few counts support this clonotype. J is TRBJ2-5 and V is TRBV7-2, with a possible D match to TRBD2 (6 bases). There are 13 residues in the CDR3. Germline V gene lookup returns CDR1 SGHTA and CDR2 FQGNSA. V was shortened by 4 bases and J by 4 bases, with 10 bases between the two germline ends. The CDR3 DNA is TGTGCCAGCAGCTCCTGGAGGGGAGAGACCCAGTACTTC. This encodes CASSSWRGETQYF.

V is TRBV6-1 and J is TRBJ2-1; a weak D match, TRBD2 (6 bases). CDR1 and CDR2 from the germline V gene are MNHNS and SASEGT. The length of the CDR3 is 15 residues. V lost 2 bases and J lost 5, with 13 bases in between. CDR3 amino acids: CASSEIPGLHNEQFF. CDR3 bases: TGTGCCAGCAGTGAAATACCGGGACTGCACAATGAGCAGTTCTTC.

The CDR3 nucleotides are TGCGCCAGCAGCTTTCCCCCCGGGACTAGCGGGACGGTAAACAATGAGCAGTTCTTC. It yields the protein CASSFPPGTSGTVNNEQFF. The V call is TRBV5-1, the J call TRBJ2-1, with TRBD2 matching over 13 bases. In germline, CDR1 is SGHRS, CDR2 YFSETQ. With 2 bases clipped from V and 5 bases from J, the junction kept 13 bases outside the gene matches. The CDR3 covers 19 residues.

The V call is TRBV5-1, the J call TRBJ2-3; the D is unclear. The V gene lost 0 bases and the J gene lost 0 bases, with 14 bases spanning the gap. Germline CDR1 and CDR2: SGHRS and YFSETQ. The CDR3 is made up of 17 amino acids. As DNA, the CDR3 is TGCGCCAGCAGCTTGGTACGGACCCCGGACAGCACAGATACGCAGTATTTT. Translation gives CASSLVRTPDSTDTQYF. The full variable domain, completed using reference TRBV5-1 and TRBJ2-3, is KAGVTQTPRYLIKTRGQQVTLSCSPISGHRSVSWYQQTPGQGLQFLFEYFSETQRNKGNFPGRFSGRQFSNSRSEMNVSTLELGDSALYLCASSLVRTPDSTDTQYFGPGTRLTVL.

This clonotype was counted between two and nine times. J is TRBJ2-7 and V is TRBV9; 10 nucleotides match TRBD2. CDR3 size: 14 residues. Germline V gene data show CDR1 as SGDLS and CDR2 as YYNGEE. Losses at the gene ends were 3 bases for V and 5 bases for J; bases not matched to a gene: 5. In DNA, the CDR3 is TGTGCCAGCAGCGCTCTAGCGGGAGTTAACGAGCAGTACTTC. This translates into CASSALAGVNEQYF.

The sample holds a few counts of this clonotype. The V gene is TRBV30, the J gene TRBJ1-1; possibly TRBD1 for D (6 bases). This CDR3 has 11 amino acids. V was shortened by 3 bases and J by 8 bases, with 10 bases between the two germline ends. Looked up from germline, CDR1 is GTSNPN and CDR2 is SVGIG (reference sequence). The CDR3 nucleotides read TGTGCCTGGAGGGGGGCGGGCGAAGCTTTCTTT. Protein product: CAWRGAGEAFF.

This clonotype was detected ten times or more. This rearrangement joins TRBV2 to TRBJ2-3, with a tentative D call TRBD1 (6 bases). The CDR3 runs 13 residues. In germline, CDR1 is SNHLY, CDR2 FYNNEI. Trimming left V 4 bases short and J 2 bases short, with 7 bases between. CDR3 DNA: TGTGCCAGCAGTGGGGACACCACAGATACGCAGTATTTT. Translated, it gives CASSGDTTDTQYF.